The 27 T cell receptor beta chains below all came from one sample that was sequenced in a study of cytomegalovirus exposure and HLA in healthy donors. With 60 Vbeta and 13 Jbeta primers, the PCR was carried out. TCRdb's copy holds only in-frame clones and misses some; the assay was immunoSEQ multiplex PCR. The sample has some 150,000 clones, about 77% seen once. Sequences were obtained from PBMCs. These receptors were collected from a woman aged 40-49 years in good health and CMV-seronegative.

The gene calls are TRBV2 and TRBJ1-1, with 9 nucleotides matching TRBD1. The V gene's germline CDR1 is SNHLY and CDR2 FYNNEI. The junction had 9 bases not matched to a gene; V was cut back by 10 bases and J by 6 bases. The length of the CDR3 is 13 residues. CDR3 loop: CATIQGAGAEAFF. CDR3 nucleotides: TGTGCCACCATACAGGGGGCAGGCGCTGAAGCTTTCTTT. The whole variable domain, remainder taken from reference TRBV2 and TRBJ1-1, is EPEVTQTPSHQVTQMGQEVILRCVPISNHLYFYWYRQILGQKVEFLVSFYNNEISEKSEIFDDQFSVERPDGSNFTLKIRSTKLEDSAMYFCATIQGAGAEAFFGQGTRLTVV.

The gene calls are TRBV5-1 and TRBJ1-2; maybe TRBD1 (5 bases). The CDR3 covers 13 residues. Germline V gene lookup returns CDR1 SGHRS and CDR2 YFSETQ. Trimming removed 1 base from V and 8 bases from J, with 12 bases in between. The CDR3 sequence is CASSLYQGLGYTF. The CDR3 nucleotides read TGCGCCAGCAGCTTGTATCAGGGTCTAGGCTACACCTTC.

About this clone: A junction end diverges from the germline sequence, so it may reflect a read error. The rearrangement links TRBV20-1 to TRBJ1-1; no firm D call. Germline CDR1 and CDR2: DFQATT and SNEGSKA (reference sequence). The CDR3 runs to 11 residues. CDR3 residues: CSAGESTKAFF. CDR3 bases: TGCAGTGCTGGAGAGAGCACTAAAGCTTTCTTT.

The chain combines TRBV5-1 with TRBJ1-2; 8 nucleotides match TRBD1. The germline gives CDR1 SGHRS, CDR2 YFSETQ. CDR3 length equals 13 residues. The ends lost 1 base at V and 8 bases at J; junction bases unmatched: 4. The CDR3 sequence is CASSLFDRGGYTF. CDR3 bases: TGCGCCAGCAGCTTGTTCGACAGGGGAGGCTACACCTTC.

This clone was counted between two and nine times. This chain joins TRBV19 and TRBJ1-4; maybe TRBD1 (6 bases). Looked up from germline, CDR1 is LNHDA and CDR2 is SQIVND (reference sequence). The CDR3 contains 16 residues. Trimming took 5 bases from V and 7 from J, leaving 20 bases between them. For the CDR3, the DNA is TGTGCCAGTAGTGCCCTAGGGGGTCGGAACGGTGAAAAACTGTTTTTT. It is translated as CASSALGGRNGEKLFF.

This clone turned up a few times. The CDR3 nucleotides read TGTGCCAGTAGTACCACCCCGGGGGTTCGGGGAGAGACCCAGTACTTC. It codes for CASSTTPGVRGETQYF. This chain uses TRBV19 with TRBJ2-5; maybe TRBD2 (6 bases). This CDR3 has 16 residues. CDR1 and CDR2 (germline): LNHDA, SQIVND (reference sequence). Trimming took off 4 bases at V and 4 bases at J, with 19 bases between the two ends.

The table lists this clone with a count of one. The rearrangement links TRBV4-3 to TRBJ2-7; tentative D call: TRBD2 (6 bases). The germline gives CDR1 LGHNA, CDR2 YSLEER. The CDR3 runs 16 residues. The V end lost 0 bases, the J end lost 3 bases, and 15 bases lay between the germline ends. CDR3 amino acids: CASSQDGAGGRYEQYF. CDR3 DNA sequence: TGCGCCAGCAGCCAAGATGGGGCCGGGGGACGCTACGAGCAGTACTTC.

The genes are TRBV5-1 and TRBJ1-1, with TRBD1 matching 7 bases. The trim removed 4 bases at V and 3 bases at J, leaving 9 bases unmatched. Germline CDR1 reads SGHRS; CDR2 reads YFSETQ. CDR3 length: 15 amino acids. The CDR3 bases are TGCGCCAGCAGCGACCGAGTCGGACAGGACACTGAAGCTTTCTTT. Its translation: CASSDRVGQDTEAFF.

This clone appeared a few times. This chain connects TRBV6-5 to TRBJ1-5; TRBD1 might be the D (6 bases). With 6 bases removed from V and 1 base from J, the gap between germline ends came to 10 bases. This CDR3 comprises 14 residues. Germline CDR1 MNHEY, CDR2 SVGAGI. CDR3 residues: CASRLTGSNQPQHF. CDR3 nucleotides: TGTGCCAGCAGATTAACAGGGAGCAATCAGCCCCAGCATTTT.

The genes are TRBV5-1 and TRBJ2-4; weak D call: TRBD1 (6 bases). The CDR3 length is 13 residues. The V gene lost 7 bases and the J gene lost 0 bases, with 8 bases spanning the gap. The germline V gene has CDR1 SGHRS and CDR2 YFSETQ. The CDR3 region is CASGDTAKNIQYF. The DNA of the CDR3 is TGCGCCAGCGGGGACACAGCCAAAAACATTCAGTACTTC.

The chain recombines TRBV27 with TRBJ2-7; D perhaps matches TRBD1 (6 bases). The CDR3 loop spans 15 amino acids. V lost 3 bases and J 7 bases, leaving 19 bases between the germline ends. From germline, CDR1 is MNHEY and CDR2 SMNVEV (reference sequence). This CDR3 is CASSLVYGARGEQYF. CDR3 DNA: TGTGCCAGCAGTTTGGTTTATGGGGCAAGGGGGGAGCAGTACTTC.

The chain employs TRBV19 and TRBJ1-4; D is possibly TRBD1 (6 bases). The germline gives CDR1 LNHDA, CDR2 SQIVND (reference sequence). Trimming removed 4 bases at V and 7 bases at J, with 16 bases between. The CDR3 length is 15 residues. Here the CDR3 reads CASSTYRELSEKLFF. For the CDR3, the DNA is TGTGCCAGTAGTACGTACAGGGAGTTGTCTGAAAAACTGTTTTTT.

J is TRBJ2-5 and V is TRBV5-1; TRBD1 might be the D (6 bases). V shed 0 bases and J shed 5 bases, with 17 bases lying between them. There are 16 residues in the CDR3. Germline CDR1 SGHRS, CDR2 YFSETQ. DNA of the CDR3: TGCGCCAGCAGCTTGGATCAGGGGACGAAGTGGGAGACCCAGTACTTC. Translated: CASSLDQGTKWETQYF.

The chain couples TRBV27 to TRBJ1-2; 10 bases fit TRBD1. The CDR3 runs to 17 residues. CDR1 and CDR2 (germline): MNHEY, SMNVEV (reference sequence). With 4 bases clipped from V and 1 base from J, the junction kept 9 bases outside the gene matches. CDR3: CASSSRTGGDRNYGYTF. CDR3 nucleotide sequence: TGTGCCAGCAGTTCCCGGACAGGGGGGGATCGTAACTATGGCTACACCTTC.

V and J are TRBV6-5 and TRBJ2-2; 7 bases match TRBD1. The CDR3 is made up of 15 amino acids. J lost 3 bases, V lost 9 bases, and 10 bases had no gene match. Germline V lookup: CDR1 MNHEY, CDR2 SVGAGI. The CDR3 bases are TGTGCCAGTAGAAAAGACAGGGTGGACACCGGGGAGCTGTTTTTT. Protein product: CASRKDRVDTGELFF.

This rearrangement joins TRBV2 to TRBJ1-6; D gene uncertain. Between the trimmed V and J ends, which lost 2 bases and 10 bases, there was a span of 12 bases. The CDR3 is made up of 14 amino acids. Germline loops: CDR1 SNHLY, CDR2 FYNNEI. The CDR3: CASSEIRQSSPLHF. CDR3 DNA: TGTGCCAGCAGTGAAATCAGACAAAGCTCACCCCTCCACTTT. Full variable domain (rest looked up from reference TRBV2 and TRBJ1-6): EPEVTQTPSHQVTQMGQEVILRCVPISNHLYFYWYRQILGQKVEFLVSFYNNEISEKSEIFDDQFSVERPDGSNFTLKIRSTKLEDSAMYFCASSEIRQSSPLHFGNGTRLTVT.

The chain uses TRBV6-5 and TRBJ1-2; 7 bases map to TRBD1. This CDR3 has 16 amino acids. Germline-derived CDR1 and CDR2 are MNHEY and SVGAGI. Losses at the gene ends were 0 bases for V and 0 bases for J; bases not matched to a gene: 4. CDR3 in DNA: TGTGCCAGCAGTTACTCCGCCGGGACAGCTAACTATGGCTACACCTTC. This codes for CASSYSAGTANYGYTF.

This clone came up a few times. The chain is built from TRBV5-1 and TRBJ2-1; unclear D gene. V was shortened by 4 bases and J by 0 bases, with 11 bases between the two germline ends. Looked up from germline, CDR1 is SGHRS and CDR2 is YFSETQ. This CDR3 comprises 15 residues. This CDR3 is CASSLTRSSYNEQFF. The DNA of the CDR3 is TGCGCCAGCAGCCTCACGAGAAGCTCCTACAATGAGCAGTTCTTC.

The chain uses TRBV4-3 and TRBJ1-1; D is possibly TRBD1 (5 bases). Germline V gene sequence: CDR1 LGHNA, CDR2 YSLEER. V gave up 0 bases and J gave up 3 bases, with 20 bases separating them. The CDR3 runs 18 residues. For the CDR3, the DNA is TGCGCCAGCAGCCAAGATTTCGGCAGGGCAGCGTTCGACACTGAAGCTTTCTTT. Translated: CASSQDFGRAAFDTEAFF.

In this sample, this clone turned up a few times. This sequence joins TRBV7-2 and TRBJ1-1; 7 nucleotides align to TRBD1. CDR1 SGHTA and CDR2 FQGNSA come from the germline V gene. This CDR3 has 14 residues. With 1 base clipped from V and 6 bases from J, the junction kept 5 bases outside the gene matches. The CDR3: CASSLEGAFSEAFF. The CDR3 coding sequence is TGTGCCAGCAGCTTAGAGGGGGCGTTCTCTGAAGCTTTCTTT.

A note on this clone: Other DNA sequences within the sample encode an identical CDR3. This chain uses TRBV5-1 with TRBJ1-5, with a tentative D call TRBD1 (5 bases). The CDR3 is 14 residues long. V was trimmed by 0 bases and J by 7 bases, leaving 11 bases between them. CDR1 is SGHRS, CDR2 YFSETQ, per germline. The CDR3 nucleotides are TGCGCCAGCAGCTTGGGGCAGGGAGGACAGCCCCAGCATTTT. Encoded protein: CASSLGQGGQPQHF.

This rearrangement joins TRBV30 to TRBJ2-1; a weak D match, TRBD1 (7 bases). CDR1 GTSNPN and CDR2 SVGIG come from the germline V gene (reference sequence). The CDR3 extends over 11 amino acids. Deletions cut 4 bases from V and 9 bases from J, with 10 bases between. CDR3 nucleotides: TGTGCCTGGACCAGGGGGGTTGAGCAGTTCTTC. Its protein product is CAWTRGVEQFF.

The chain uses TRBV4-2 and TRBJ1-1; D is undetermined. The V gene lost 0 bases and the J gene lost 7 bases, with 9 bases spanning the gap. The CDR3 is made up of 13 amino acids. Germline-derived CDR1 and CDR2 are LGHNA and YNFKEQ. The chain's CDR3 is CASSQENSGEAFF. Here the CDR3 DNA reads TGTGCCAGCAGCCAAGAAAACAGCGGTGAAGCTTTCTTT.

CDR3 sequence reads: CASSQAWNTGELFF. DNA of the CDR3: TGCGCCAGCAGCCAAGCTTGGAACACCGGGGAGCTGTTTTTT. The V gene is TRBV4-1, the J gene TRBJ2-2; the D is unclear. V was trimmed by 1 base and J by 1 base, leaving 4 bases between them. The CDR3 spans 14 residues. Germline V CDR1 and CDR2: MGHRA, YSYEKL.

The rearrangement joins TRBV4-3 to TRBJ2-1; 7 bases fit TRBD1. V shed 2 bases and J 6 bases; nucleotides not matched to a gene: 4. Germline assignment: CDR1 LGHNA and CDR2 YSLEER. The CDR3 sequence is 14 residues long. CDR3 DNA: TGCGCCAGCAGCCAACCGACAGGGACCAATGAGCAGTTCTTC. Protein: CASSQPTGTNEQFF.

This sequence joins TRBV27 and TRBJ1-5; 9 bases align to TRBD1. The trim removed 4 bases at V and 6 bases at J, leaving 10 bases unmatched. The CDR3 is 16 residues long. Germline loops: CDR1 MNHEY, CDR2 SMNVEV (reference sequence). The CDR3 reads CASSSPGQGGVQPQHF. The CDR3 bases are TGTGCCAGCAGTTCCCCGGGACAGGGAGGAGTTCAGCCCCAGCATTTT.

The V gene is TRBV10-1, the J gene TRBJ2-2; D gene uncertain. Per the germline V gene, CDR1 is WNHNN and CDR2 is SYGVQD (reference sequence). Between the trimmed V and J ends, which lost 7 bases and 2 bases, there was a span of 5 bases. This CDR3 spans 12 amino acids. The chain's CDR3 is CASKANTGELFF. CDR3 sequence (DNA): TGCGCCAGCAAAGCAAACACCGGGGAGCTGTTTTTT.